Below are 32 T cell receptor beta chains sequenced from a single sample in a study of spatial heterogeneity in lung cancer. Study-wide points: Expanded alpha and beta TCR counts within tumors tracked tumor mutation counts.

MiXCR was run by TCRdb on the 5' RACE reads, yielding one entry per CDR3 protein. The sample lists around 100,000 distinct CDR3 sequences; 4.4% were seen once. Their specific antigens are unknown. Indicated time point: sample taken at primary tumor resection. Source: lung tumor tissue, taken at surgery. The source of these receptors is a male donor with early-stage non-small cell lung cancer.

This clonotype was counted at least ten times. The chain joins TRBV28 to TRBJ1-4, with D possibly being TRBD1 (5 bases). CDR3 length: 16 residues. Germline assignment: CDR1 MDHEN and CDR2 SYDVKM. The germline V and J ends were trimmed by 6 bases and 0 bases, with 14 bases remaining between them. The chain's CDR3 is CASRTRTGATNEKLFF. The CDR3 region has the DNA TGTGCCAGCAGGACTCGGACGGGGGCAACTAATGAAAAACTGTTTTTT.

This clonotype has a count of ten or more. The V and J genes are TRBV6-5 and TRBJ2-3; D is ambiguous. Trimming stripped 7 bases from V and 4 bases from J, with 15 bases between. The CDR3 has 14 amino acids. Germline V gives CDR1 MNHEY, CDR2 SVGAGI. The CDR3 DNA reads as TGTGCCAGCACCGGGCTTGGGCGTTCAGATACGCAGTATTTT. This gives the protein CASTGLGRSDTQYF.

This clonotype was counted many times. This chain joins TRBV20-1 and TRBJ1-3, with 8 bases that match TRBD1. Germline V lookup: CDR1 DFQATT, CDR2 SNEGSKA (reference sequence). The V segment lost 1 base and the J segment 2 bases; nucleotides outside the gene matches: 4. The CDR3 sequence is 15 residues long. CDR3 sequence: CSARALDRAGNTIYF. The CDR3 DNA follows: TGCAGTGCTAGAGCCCTGGACAGGGCTGGAAACACCATATATTTT.

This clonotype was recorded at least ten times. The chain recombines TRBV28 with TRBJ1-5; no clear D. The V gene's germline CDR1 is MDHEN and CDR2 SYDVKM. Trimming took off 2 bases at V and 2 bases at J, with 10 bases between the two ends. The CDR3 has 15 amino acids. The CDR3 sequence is CASSLDPSGNQPQHF. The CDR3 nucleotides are TGTGCCAGCAGTTTAGACCCCTCGGGCAATCAGCCCCAGCATTTT.

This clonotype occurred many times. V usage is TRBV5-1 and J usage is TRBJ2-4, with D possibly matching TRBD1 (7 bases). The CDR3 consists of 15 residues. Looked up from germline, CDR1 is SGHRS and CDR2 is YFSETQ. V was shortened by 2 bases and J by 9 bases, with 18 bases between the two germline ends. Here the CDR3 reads CASSFETGGDSIQYF. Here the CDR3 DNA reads TGCGCCAGCAGCTTTGAAACAGGAGGGGACAGCATTCAGTACTTC. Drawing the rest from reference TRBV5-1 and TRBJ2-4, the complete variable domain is KAGVTQTPRYLIKTRGQQVTLSCSPISGHRSVSWYQQTPGQGLQFLFEYFSETQRNKGNFPGRFSGRQFSNSRSEMNVSTLELGDSALYLCASSFETGGDSIQYFGAGTRLSVL.

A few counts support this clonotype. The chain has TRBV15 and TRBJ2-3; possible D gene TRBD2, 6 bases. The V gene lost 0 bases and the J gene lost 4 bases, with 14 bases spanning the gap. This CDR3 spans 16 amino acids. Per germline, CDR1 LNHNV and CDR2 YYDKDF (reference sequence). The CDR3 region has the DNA TGTGCCACCAGCAGAGATCTTGGCGGAGGGGCAGATACGCAGTATTTT. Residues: CATSRDLGGGADTQYF.

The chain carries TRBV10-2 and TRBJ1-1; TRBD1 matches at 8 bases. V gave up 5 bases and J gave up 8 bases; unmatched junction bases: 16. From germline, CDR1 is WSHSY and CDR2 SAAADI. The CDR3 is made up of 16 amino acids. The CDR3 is CASSNQDRDGRMEAFF. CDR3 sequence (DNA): TGCGCCAGCAGTAACCAGGACAGGGATGGACGAATGGAAGCTTTCTTT.

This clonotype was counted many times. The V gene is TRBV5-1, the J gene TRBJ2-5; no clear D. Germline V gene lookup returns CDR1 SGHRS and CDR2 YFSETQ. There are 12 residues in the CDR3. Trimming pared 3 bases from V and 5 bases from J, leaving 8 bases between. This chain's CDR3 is CASSYLPETQYF. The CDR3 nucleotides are TGCGCCAGCAGCTACCTTCCTGAGACCCAGTACTTC. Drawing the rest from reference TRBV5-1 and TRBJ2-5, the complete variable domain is KAGVTQTPRYLIKTRGQQVTLSCSPISGHRSVSWYQQTPGQGLQFLFEYFSETQRNKGNFPGRFSGRQFSNSRSEMNVSTLELGDSALYLCASSYLPETQYFGPGTRLLVL.

CDR3 in DNA: TGTGCCAGCAGCTTAGACCTGCGCTCCTACAATGAGCAGTTCTTC. It codes for CASSLDLRSYNEQFF. V gene TRBV13 combines with J gene TRBJ2-1; D gene unclear. CDR1 and CDR2 (germline): PRHDT, FYEKMQ (reference sequence). The germline V and J ends were trimmed by 1 base and 0 bases, with 7 bases remaining between them. The CDR3 has 15 amino acids.

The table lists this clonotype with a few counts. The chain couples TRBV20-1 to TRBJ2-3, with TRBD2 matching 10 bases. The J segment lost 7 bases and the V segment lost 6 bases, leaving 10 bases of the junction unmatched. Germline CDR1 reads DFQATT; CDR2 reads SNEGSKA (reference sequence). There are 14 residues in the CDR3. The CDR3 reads CSARLAGVLHTQYF. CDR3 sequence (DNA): TGCAGTGCGAGGCTAGCGGGAGTTTTACATACGCAGTATTTT.

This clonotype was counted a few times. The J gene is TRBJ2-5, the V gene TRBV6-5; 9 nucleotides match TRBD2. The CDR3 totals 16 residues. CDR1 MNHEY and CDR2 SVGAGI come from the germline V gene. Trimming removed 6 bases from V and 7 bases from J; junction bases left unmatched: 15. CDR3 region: CASSSLAGVTSGTQYF. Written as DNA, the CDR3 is TGTGCCAGCAGCTCACTAGCGGGTGTAACCAGTGGGACCCAGTACTTC.

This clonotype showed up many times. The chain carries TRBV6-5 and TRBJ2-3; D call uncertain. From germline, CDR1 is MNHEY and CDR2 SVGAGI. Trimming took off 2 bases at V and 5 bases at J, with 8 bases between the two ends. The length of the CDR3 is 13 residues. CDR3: CASSYHTRDTQYF. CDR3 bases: TGTGCCAGCAGTTACCACACCCGAGATACGCAGTATTTT.

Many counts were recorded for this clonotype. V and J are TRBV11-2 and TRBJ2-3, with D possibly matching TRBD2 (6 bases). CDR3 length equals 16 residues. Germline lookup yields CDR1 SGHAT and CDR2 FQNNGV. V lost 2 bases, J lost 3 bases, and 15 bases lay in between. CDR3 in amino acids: CASSLYGGIGTDTQYF. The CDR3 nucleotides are TGTGCCAGCAGCTTATACGGCGGGATCGGAACAGATACGCAGTATTTT.

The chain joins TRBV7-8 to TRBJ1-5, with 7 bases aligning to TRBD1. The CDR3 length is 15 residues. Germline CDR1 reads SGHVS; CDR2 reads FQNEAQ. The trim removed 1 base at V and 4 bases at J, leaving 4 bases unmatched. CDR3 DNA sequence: TGTGCCAGCAGCTTAGACAGGGGACGGAATCAGCCCCAGCATTTT. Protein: CASSLDRGRNQPQHF.

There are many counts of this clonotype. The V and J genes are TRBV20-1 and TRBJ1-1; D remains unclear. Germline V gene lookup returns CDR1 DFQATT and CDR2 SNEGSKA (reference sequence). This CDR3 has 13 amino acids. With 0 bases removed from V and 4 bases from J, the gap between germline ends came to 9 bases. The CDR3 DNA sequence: TGCAGTGCTAGAGATTATGCGGGCACTGAAGCTTTCTTT. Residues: CSARDYAGTEAFF.

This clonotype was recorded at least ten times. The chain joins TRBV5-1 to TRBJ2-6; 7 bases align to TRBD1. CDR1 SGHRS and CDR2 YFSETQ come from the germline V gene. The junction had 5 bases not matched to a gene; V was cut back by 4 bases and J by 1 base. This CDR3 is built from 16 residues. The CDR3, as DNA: TGCGCCAGCAGCCTGACAGGGCGGTCTGGGGCCAACGTCCTGACTTTC. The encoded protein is CASSLTGRSGANVLTF.

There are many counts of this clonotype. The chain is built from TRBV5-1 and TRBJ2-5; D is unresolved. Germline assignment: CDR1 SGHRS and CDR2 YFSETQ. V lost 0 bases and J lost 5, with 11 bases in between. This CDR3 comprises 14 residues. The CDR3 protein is CASSLARAHETQYF. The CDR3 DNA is TGCGCCAGCAGCTTGGCTAGAGCTCATGAGACCCAGTACTTC.

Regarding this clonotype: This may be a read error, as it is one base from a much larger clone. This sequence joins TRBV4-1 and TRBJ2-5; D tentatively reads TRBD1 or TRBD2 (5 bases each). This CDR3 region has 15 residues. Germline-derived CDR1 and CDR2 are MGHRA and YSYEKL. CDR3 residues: CANSQSLGTQETQYF. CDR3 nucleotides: TGCGCCAACAGCCAGAGCCTGGGGACCCAAGAGACCCAGTACTTC.

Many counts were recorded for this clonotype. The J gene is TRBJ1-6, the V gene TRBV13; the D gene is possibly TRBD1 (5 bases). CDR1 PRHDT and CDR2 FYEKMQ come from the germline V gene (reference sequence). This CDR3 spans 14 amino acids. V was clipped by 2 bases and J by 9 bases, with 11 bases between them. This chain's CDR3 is CASSLQGLGSPLHF. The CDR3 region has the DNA TGTGCCAGCAGCTTACAGGGTCTTGGTTCACCCCTCCACTTT.

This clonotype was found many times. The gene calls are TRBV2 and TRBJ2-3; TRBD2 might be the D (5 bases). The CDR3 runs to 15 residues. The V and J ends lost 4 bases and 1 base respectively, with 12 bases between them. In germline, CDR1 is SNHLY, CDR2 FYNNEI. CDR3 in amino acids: CASSGASGRTDTQYF. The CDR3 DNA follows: TGTGCCAGCAGTGGAGCCAGCGGCCGCACAGATACGCAGTATTTT.

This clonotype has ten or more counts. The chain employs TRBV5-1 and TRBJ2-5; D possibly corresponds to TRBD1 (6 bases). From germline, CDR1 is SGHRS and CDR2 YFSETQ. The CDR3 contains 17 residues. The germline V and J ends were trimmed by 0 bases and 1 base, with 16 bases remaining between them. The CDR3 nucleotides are TGCGCCAGCAGCTTGGATCCCCCCGGGACAAGCCAAGAGACCCAGTACTTC. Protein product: CASSLDPPGTSQETQYF.

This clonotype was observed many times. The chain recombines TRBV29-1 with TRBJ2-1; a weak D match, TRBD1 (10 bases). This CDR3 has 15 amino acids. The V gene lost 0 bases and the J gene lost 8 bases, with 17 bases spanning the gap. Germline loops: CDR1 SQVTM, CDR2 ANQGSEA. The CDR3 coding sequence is TGCAGCGTTGAAGACCTAGCGGGGACAGGGGATGAGCAGTTCTTC. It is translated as CSVEDLAGTGDEQFF.

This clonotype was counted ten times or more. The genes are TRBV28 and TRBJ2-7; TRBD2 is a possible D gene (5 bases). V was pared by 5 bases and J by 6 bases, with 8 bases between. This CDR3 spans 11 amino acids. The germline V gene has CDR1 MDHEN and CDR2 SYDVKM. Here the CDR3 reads CASSPRGEQYF. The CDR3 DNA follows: TGTGCCAGCAGTCCTCGGGGCGAGCAGTACTTC.

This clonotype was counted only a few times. CDR3 in DNA: TGTGCCATCAGCAATTCACGGACAGGCGAAAATGAGCAGTTCTTC. This translates into CAISNSRTGENEQFF. V usage is TRBV10-3 and J usage is TRBJ2-1; 7 nucleotides agree with TRBD1. CDR3 size: 15 residues. The V gene end was trimmed by 6 bases and the J gene end by 7 bases; junction bases not matched to a gene: 12. Germline V CDR1 and CDR2: ENHRY, SYGVKD.

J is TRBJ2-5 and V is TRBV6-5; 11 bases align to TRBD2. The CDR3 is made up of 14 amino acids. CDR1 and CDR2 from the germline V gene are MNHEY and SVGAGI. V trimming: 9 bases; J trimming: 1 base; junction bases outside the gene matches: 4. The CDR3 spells CASSGRGVQETQYF. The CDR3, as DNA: TGTGCCAGTAGCGGGAGGGGGGTCCAAGAGACCCAGTACTTC.

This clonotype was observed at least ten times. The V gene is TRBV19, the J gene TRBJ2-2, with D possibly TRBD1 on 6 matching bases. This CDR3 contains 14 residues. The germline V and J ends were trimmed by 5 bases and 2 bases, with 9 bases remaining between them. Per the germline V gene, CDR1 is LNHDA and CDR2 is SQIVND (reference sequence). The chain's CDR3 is CASSVGGNTGELFF. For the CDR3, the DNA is TGTGCCAGTAGTGTAGGGGGAAACACCGGGGAGCTGTTTTTT.

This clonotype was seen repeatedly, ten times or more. CDR3 residues: CASSLAGLANTYGYTF. Here the CDR3 DNA reads TGTGCCAGCAGCTTAGCGGGCCTAGCGAACACCTATGGCTACACCTTC. The chain carries TRBV7-9 and TRBJ1-2; D not resolved. The germline V gene encodes CDR1 SEHNR and CDR2 FQNEAQ (reference sequence). V was cut by 0 bases and J by 4 bases, with 15 bases left in between. The length of the CDR3 is 16 residues.

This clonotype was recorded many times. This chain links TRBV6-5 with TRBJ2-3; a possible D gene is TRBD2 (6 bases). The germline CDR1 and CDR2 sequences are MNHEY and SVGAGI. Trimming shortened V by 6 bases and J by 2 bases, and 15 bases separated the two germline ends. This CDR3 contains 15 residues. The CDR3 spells CASSLSAGFTDTQYF. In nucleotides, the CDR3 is TGTGCCAGCAGCCTTAGCGCGGGATTCACAGATACGCAGTATTTT.

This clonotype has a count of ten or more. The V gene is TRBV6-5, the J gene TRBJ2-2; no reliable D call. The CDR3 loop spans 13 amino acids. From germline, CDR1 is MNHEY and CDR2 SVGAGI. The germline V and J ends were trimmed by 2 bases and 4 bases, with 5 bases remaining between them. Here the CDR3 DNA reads TGTGCCAGCAGTTACCCCAGCACCGGGGAGCTGTTTTTT. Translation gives CASSYPSTGELFF.

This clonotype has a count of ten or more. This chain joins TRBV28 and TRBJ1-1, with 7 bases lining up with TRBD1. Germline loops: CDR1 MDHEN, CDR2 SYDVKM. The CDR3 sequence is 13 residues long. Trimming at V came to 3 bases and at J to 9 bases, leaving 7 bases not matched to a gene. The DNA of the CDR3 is TGTGCCAGCAGTTTCCGCAGGGGGGGTCAAGCTTTCTTT. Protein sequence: CASSFRRGGQAFF.

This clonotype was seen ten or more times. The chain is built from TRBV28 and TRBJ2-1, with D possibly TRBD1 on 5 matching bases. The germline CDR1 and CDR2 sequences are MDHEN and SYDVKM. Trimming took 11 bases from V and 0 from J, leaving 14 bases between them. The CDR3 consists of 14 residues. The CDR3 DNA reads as TGTGCCTCCCTGGGGCGGACCTCCTACAATGAGCAGTTCTTC. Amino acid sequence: CASLGRTSYNEQFF.

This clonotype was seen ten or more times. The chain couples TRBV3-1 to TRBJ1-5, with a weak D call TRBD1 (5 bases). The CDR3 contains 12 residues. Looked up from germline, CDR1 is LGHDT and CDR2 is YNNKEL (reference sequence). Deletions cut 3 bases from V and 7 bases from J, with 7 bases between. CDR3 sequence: CASSQGEQPQHF. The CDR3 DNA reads TGTGCCAGCAGCCAGGGGGAACAGCCCCAGCATTTT.